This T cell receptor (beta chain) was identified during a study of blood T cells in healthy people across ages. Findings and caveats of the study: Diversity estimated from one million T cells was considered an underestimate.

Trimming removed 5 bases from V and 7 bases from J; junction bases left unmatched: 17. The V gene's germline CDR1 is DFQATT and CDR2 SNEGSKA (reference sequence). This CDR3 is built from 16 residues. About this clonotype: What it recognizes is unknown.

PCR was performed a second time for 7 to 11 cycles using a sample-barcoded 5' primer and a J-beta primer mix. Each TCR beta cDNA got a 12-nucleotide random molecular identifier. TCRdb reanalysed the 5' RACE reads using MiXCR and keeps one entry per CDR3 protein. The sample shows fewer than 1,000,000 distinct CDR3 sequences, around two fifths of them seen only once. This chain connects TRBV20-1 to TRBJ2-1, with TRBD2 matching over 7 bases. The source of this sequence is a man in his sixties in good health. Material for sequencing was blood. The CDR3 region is CSAFRLIRRGGNEQFF. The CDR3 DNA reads TGCAGTGCTTTCCGATTGATCAGGCGGGGAGGGAATGAGCAGTTCTTC.